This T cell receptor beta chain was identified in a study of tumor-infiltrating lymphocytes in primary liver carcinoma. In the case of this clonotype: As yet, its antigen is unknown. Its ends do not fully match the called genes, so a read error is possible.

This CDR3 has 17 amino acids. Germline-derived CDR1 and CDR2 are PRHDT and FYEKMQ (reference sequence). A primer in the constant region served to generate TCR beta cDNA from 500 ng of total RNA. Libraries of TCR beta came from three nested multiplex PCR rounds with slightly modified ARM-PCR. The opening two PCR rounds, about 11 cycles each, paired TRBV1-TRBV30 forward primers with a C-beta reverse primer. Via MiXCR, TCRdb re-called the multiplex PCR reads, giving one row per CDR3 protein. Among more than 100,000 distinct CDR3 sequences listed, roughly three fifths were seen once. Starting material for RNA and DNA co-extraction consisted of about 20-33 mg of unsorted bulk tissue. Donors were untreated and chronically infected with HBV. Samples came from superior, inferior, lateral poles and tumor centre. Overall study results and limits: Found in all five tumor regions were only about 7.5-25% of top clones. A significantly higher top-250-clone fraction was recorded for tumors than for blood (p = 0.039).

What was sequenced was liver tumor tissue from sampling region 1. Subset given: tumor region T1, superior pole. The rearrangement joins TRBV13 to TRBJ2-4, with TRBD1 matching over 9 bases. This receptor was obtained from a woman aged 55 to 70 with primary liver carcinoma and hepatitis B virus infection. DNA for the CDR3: TGTGCCAGCAGTCTCAGACAGGGGGTGGTGGCCAAAAACACTCAGTACTTC. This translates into CASSLRQGVVAKNTQYF.